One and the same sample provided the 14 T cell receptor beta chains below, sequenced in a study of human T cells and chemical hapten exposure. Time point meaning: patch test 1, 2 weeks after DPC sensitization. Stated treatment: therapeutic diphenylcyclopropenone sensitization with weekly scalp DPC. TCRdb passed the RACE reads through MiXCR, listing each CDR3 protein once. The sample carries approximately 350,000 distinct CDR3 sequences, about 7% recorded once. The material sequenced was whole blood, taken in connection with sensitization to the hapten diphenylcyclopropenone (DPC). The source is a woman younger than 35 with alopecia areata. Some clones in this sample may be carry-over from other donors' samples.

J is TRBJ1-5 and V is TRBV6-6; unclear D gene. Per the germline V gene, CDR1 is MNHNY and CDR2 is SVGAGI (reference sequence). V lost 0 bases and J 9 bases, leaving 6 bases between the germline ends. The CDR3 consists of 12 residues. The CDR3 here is CASSYSLGPQHF. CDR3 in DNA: TGTGCCAGCAGTTACTCTTTAGGGCCCCAGCATTTT.

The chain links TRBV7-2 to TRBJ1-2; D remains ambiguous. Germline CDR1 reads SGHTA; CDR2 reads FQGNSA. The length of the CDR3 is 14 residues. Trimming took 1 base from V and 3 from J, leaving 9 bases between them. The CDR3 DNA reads TGTGCCAGCAGCTTAGTTCTGGCCGACTATGGCTACACCTTC. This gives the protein CASSLVLADYGYTF. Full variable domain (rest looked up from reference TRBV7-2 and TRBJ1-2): GAGVSQSPSNKVTEKGKDVELRCDPISGHTALYWYRQSLGQGLEFLIYFQGNSAPDKSGLPSDRFSAERTGGSVSTLTIQRTQQEDSAVYLCASSLVLADYGYTFGSGTRLTVV.

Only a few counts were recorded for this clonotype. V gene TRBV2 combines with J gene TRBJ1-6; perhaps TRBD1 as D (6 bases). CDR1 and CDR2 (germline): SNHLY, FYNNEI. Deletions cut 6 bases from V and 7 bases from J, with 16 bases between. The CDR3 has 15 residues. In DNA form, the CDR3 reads TGTGCCAGCAGATTCCGCGACAGGCCCAATTCACCCCTCCACTTT. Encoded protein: CASRFRDRPNSPLHF.

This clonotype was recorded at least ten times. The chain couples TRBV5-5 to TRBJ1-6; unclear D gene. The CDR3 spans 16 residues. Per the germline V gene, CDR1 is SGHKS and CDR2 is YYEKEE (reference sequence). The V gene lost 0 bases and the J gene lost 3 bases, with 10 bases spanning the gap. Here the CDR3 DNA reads TGTGCCAGCAGCTTGGGAGAAACCGACTATAATTCACCCCTCCACTTT. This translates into CASSLGETDYNSPLHF.

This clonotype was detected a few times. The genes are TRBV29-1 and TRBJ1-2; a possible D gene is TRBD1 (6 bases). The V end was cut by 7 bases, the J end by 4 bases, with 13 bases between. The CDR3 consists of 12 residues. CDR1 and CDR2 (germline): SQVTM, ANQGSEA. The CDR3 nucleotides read TGCAGCGCGGGACATGACCCCTATGGCTACACCTTC. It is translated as CSAGHDPYGYTF.

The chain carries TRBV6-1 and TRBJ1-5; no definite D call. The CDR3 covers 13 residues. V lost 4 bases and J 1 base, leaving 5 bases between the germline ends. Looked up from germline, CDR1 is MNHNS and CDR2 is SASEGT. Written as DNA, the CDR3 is TGTGCCAGCAGTGGGGAAAGCAATCAGCCCCAGCATTTT. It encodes CASSGESNQPQHF.

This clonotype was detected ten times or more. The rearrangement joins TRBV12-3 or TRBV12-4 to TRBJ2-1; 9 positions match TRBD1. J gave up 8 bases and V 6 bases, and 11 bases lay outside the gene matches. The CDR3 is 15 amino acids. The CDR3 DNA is TGTGCCAGCAGGCCCCGGGACAGGGACGGTCATGAGCAGTTCTTC. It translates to CASRPRDRDGHEQFF.

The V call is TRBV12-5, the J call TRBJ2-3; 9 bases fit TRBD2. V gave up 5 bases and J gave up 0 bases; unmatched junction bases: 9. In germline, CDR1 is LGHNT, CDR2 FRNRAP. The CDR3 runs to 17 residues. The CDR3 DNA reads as TGTGCTAGTGGTCTACAGACGACTAGCGGAAGCACAGATACGCAGTATTTT. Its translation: CASGLQTTSGSTDTQYF.

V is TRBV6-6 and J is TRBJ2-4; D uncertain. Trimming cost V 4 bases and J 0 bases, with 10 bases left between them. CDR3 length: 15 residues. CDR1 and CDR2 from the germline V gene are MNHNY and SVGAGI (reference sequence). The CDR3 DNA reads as TGTGCCAGCAGTTCTACCCACCTAGCCAAAAACATTCAGTACTTC. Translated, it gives CASSSTHLAKNIQYF.

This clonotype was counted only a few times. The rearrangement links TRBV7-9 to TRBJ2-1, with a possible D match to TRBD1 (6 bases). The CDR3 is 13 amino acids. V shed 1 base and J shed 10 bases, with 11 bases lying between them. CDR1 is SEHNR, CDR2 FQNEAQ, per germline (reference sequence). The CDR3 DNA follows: TGTGCCAGCAGCTTAGAAGGGGGACGGGAGCAGTTCTTC. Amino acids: CASSLEGGREQFF.

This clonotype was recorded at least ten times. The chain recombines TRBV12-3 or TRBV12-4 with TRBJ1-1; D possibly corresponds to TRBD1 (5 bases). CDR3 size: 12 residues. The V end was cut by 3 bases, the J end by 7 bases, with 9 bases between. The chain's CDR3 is CASSFSTGEAFF. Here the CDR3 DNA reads TGTGCCAGCAGTTTTTCAACAGGTGAAGCTTTCTTT.

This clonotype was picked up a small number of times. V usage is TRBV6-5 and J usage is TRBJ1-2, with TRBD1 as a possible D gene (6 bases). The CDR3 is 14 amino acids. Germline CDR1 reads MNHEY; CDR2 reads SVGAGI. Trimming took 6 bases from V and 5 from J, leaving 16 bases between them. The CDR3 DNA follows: TGTGCCAGCAGAGAGGACAGTTTGACATATGGCTACACCTTC. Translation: CASREDSLTYGYTF.

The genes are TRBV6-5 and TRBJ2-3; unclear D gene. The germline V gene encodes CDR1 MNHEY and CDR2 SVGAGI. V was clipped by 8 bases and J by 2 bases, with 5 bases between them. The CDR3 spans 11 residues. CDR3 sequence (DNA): TGTGCCAGCGCGGACACAGATACGCAGTATTTT. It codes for CASADTDTQYF.

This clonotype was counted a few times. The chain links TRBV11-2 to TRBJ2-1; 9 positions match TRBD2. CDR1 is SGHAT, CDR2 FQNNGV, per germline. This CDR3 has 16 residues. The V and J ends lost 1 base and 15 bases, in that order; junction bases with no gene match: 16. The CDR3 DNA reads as TGTGCCAGCAGCTTAGGGTGGTCTAGCGGGGCTACCGCATTGTTCTTC. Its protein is CASSLGWSSGATALFF. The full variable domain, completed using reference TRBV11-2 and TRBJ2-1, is EAGVAQSPRYKIIEKRQSVAFWCNPISGHATLYWYQQILGQGPKLLIQFQNNGVVDDSQLPKDRFSAERLKGVDSTLKIQPAKLEDSAVYLCASSLGWSSGATALFFGPGTRLTVL.